Each of the 9 T cell receptor beta chains below was sequenced from the same sample in a study of CD8+ T cells in alopecia areata. Extraction and reverse transcription of RNA yielded cDNA as the sequencing template. The method was immunoSEQ multiplex PCR; TCRdb's version includes in-frame clones alone and lacks a portion of them. The profile covers under 350,000 clones, none occurring a single time. Markers used for sorting pooled cutaneous lymph node cells were CD4, CD8alpha, NKG2D, NKG2ACE and others. Sequences were obtained from CD4+ T cells sorted from a lymph node. All receptors derive from a C3H/HeJ mouse with alopecia areata. The MHC haplotype of the strain is H2-k.

This clone was detected a few times. Mouse gene names apply. The CDR3 is cut off 4 residues early in the read; its end comes from the germline J gene. V is TRBV1 and J is TRBJ2-5; 9 nucleotides align to TRBD1. Per germline, CDR1 NSQYPW and CDR2 LRSPGD (reference sequence). This CDR3 contains 14 residues. CDR3 bases read: TGCACCTGCAGTGAAGGGGACAGGGAAGAC. Translation gives CTCSEGDRED. The full CDR3 is CTCSEGDREDTQYF.

This clone showed up just a few times. Gene names denote mouse genes. Sequencing ends 4 residues short of the CDR3 end; the germline J gene provides the rest. The chain carries TRBV19 and TRBJ2-7; TRBD1 is a possible D gene (6 bases). Germline assignment: CDR1 FNHDT and CDR2 SITEND (reference sequence). Trimming left V 5 bases short and J 3 bases short, with 15 bases between. This CDR3 contains 14 residues. The part of the CDR3 DNA that was read is TGTGCCAGCAGAAGTCCGGGACAACACTAT. It encodes CASRSPGQHY. The entire CDR3 reads CASRSPGQHYEQYF.

Worth noting for this clone: Gene names denote mouse genes. The read terminates 4 residues before the CDR3 end, so the remaining end is supplied by the germline J gene. This chain joins TRBV1 and TRBJ2-1; D call uncertain. This CDR3 contains 14 residues. CDR1 and CDR2 (germline): NSQYPW, LRSPGD (reference sequence). V shed 1 base and J shed 2 bases, with 6 bases lying between them. The covered CDR3 bases are TGCACCTGCAGTGCAGGATGGGACTATGCT. Translating it yields CTCSAGWDYA. The entire CDR3 protein reads CTCSAGWDYAEQFF.

This clone was detected only a few times. The genes are named according to mouse. The CDR3 is cut off 4 residues early in the read; its end comes from the germline J gene. The chain recombines TRBV13-3 with TRBJ2-2, with no clear D. This CDR3 has 16 residues. V gave up 1 base and J gave up 0 bases, with 10 bases separating them. The germline V gene has CDR1 NNHDY and CDR2 SYVADS. CDR3 sequence: CASSDPRQPNTGQLYF. The DNA read from the CDR3 is TGTGCCAGCAGTGATCCGAGACAACCAAACACCGGG.

A word on this clone: The genes and germline here are from mouse. The CDR3 end lies 4 residues beyond the end of the read and is filled in from the germline J gene. The V gene is TRBV29, the J gene TRBJ2-3; D is perhaps TRBD1 (6 bases). CDR1 is MSHET, CDR2 SYDVDS, per germline. This CDR3 has 14 residues. The V gene lost 6 bases and the J gene lost 0 bases, with 10 bases spanning the gap. Incomplete CDR3 DNA: TGTGCTAGCAGGCGTCAGGGGAGTGCAGAA. This gives the protein CASRRQGSAE. The complete CDR3 sequence is CASRRQGSAETLYF.

This clone was picked up a small number of times. Mouse gene names apply. Read sequence stops 4 residues before the CDR3 end, and the germline J gene provides the missing end. Other nucleotide sequences in the sample specify the same CDR3. The chain employs TRBV1 and TRBJ2-5, with 8 bases matching TRBD1. The CDR3 has 14 residues. Germline values: CDR1 NSQYPW, CDR2 LRSPGD (reference sequence). Trimming at V came to 3 bases and at J to 2 bases, leaving 1 base not matched to a gene. The CDR3 bases that were read are TGCACCTGCAGTGCTCAGGGGGCCCAAGAC. It is translated as CTCSAQGAQD. The whole CDR3 region reads CTCSAQGAQDTQYF. The entire variable domain, with the rest obtained from reference TRBV1 and TRBJ2-5, is as follows: VTLLEQNPRWRLVPRGQAVNLRCILKNSQYPWMSWYQQDLQKQLQWLFTLRSPGDKEVKSLPGADYLATRVTDTELRLQVANMSQGRTLYCTCSAQGAQDTQYFGPGTRLLVL.

The table lists this clone with a few counts. Genes and germline come from the mouse. From the germline J gene comes the end of the CDR3, since the read stops 4 residues before it. The gene calls are TRBV13-2 and TRBJ2-2, with D possibly TRBD1 on 5 matching bases. The germline gives CDR1 NNHNN, CDR2 SYGAGS (reference sequence). V was cut by 2 bases and J by 0 bases, with 11 bases left in between. This CDR3 has 16 residues. The CDR3 DNA, read in part, is TGTGCCAGCGGTGACTCCAGGGTGGCAAACACCGGG. Translating it yields CASGDSRVANTG. Given in full, the CDR3 is CASGDSRVANTGQLYF.

For this clone: Gene names and germline refer to mouse. The CDR3 goes on 4 residues after the read ends, and that part is filled in from the germline J gene. V gene TRBV31 combines with J gene TRBJ1-2; D is unclear. V dropped 2 bases and J dropped 0 bases, with 7 bases sitting between them. The germline gives CDR1 GKSSPN, CDR2 SITVG. This CDR3 is built from 13 residues. CDR3 DNA (partial): TGTGCCTGGAGTAACAGACCAAACTCC. It is translated as CAWSNRPNS. The full CDR3 is CAWSNRPNSDYTF. The full variable domain, with the rest looked up from reference TRBV31 and TRBJ1-2, is AQTIHQWPVAEIKAVGSPLSLGCTIKGKSSPNLYWYWQATGGTLQQLFYSITVGQVESVVQLNLSASRPKDDQFILSTEKLLLSHSGFYLCAWSNRPNSDYTFGSGTRLLVI.

This clone was recorded a few times. Gene and germline names: mouse. With the read ending 4 residues before the CDR3 end, the germline J gene is used to fill in that end. The chain has TRBV31 and TRBJ1-2; no clear D gene. The CDR3 has 13 amino acids. V was cut by 0 bases and J by 4 bases, with 9 bases left in between. Germline V gives CDR1 GKSSPN, CDR2 SITVG. The chain's CDR3 is CAWSLQEGSDYTF. The CDR3 DNA, read in part, is TGTGCCTGGAGTCTTCAGGAGGGCTCC.